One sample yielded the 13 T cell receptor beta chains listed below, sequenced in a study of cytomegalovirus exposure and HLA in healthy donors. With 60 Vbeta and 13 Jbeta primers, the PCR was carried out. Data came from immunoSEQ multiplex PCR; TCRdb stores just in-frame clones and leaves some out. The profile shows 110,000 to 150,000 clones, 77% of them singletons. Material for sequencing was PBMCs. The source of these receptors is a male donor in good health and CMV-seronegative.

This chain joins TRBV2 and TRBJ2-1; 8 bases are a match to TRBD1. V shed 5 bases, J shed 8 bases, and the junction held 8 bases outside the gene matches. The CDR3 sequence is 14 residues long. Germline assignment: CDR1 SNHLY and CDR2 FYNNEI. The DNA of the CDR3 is TGTGCCAGCAGTAGGACAGGGCTGGTAGATGAGCAGTTCTTC. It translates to CASSRTGLVDEQFF.

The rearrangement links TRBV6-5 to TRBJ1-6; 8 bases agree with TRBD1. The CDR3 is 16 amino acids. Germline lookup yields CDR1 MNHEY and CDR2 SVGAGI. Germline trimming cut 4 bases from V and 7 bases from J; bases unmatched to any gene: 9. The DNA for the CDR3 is TGTGCCAGCAGTTCCGCAGGGGGCCCGAGCAATTCACCCCTCCACTTT. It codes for CASSSAGGPSNSPLHF.

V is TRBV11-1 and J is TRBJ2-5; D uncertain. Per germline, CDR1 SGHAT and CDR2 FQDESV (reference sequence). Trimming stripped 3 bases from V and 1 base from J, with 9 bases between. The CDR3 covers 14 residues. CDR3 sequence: CASSFGITQETQYF. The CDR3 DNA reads TGTGCCAGCAGCTTTGGCATCACCCAAGAGACCCAGTACTTC. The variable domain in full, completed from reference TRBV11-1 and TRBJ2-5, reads EAEVAQSPRYKITEKSQAVAFWCDPISGHATLYWYRQILGQGPELLVQFQDESVVDDSQLPKDRFSAERLKGVDSTLKIQPAELGDSAMYLCASSFGITQETQYFGPGTRLLVL.

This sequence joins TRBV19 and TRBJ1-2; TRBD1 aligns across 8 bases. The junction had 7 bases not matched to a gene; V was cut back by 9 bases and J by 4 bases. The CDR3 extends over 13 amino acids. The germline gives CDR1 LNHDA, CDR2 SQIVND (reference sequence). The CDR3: CASWDRNLYGYTF. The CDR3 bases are TGTGCCAGCTGGGACAGGAACCTCTATGGCTACACCTTC. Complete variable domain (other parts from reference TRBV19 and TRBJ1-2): DGGITQSPKYLFRKEGQNVTLSCEQNLNHDAMYWYRQDPGQGLRLIYYSQIVNDFQKGDIAEGYSVSREKKESFPLTVTSAQKNPTAFYLCASWDRNLYGYTFGSGTRLTVV.

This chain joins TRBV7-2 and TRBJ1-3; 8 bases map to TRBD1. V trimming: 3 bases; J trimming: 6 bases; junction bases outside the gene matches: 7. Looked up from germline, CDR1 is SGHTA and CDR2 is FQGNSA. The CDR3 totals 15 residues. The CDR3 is CASSFLAGGENTIYF. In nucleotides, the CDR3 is TGTGCCAGCAGCTTCCTGGCAGGGGGCGAAAACACCATATATTTT.

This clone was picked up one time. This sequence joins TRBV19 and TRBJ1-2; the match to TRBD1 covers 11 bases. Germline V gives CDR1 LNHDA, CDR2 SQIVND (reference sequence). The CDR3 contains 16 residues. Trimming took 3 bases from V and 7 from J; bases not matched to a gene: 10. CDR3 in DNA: TGTGCCAGTAGTATCACCGGGACAGGGGGACGGTCTGGCTACACCTTC. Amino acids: CASSITGTGGRSGYTF.

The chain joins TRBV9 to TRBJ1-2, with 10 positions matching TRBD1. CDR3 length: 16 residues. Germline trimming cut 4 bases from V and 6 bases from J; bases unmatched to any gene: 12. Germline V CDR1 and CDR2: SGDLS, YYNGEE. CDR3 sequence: CASSFETGGAPNGYTF. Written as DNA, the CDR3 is TGTGCCAGCAGCTTTGAGACAGGGGGCGCCCCCAATGGCTACACCTTC.

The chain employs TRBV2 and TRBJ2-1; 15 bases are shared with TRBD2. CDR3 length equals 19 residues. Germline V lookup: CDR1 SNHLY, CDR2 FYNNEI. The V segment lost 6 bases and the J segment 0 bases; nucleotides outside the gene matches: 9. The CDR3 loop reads CASRGTSGRPSRSYNEQFF. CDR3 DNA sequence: TGTGCCAGCAGGGGGACTAGCGGGAGGCCGTCCCGCTCCTACAATGAGCAGTTCTTC.

CDR3 loop: CASSDPRRRGADTQYF. The DNA for the CDR3 is TGTGCCAGCAGCGACCCCCGCCGTCGAGGCGCAGATACGCAGTATTTT. The V gene is TRBV11-2, the J gene TRBJ2-3; D not resolved. CDR1 is SGHAT and CDR2 is FQNNGV in the germline V gene. V was cut by 5 bases and J by 4 bases, with 19 bases left in between. The CDR3 is made up of 16 amino acids.

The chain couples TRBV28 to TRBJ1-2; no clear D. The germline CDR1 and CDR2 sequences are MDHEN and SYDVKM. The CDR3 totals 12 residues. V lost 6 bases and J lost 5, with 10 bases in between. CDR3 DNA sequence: TGTGCCAGCAGGTACACAGAATATGGCTACACCTTC. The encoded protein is CASRYTEYGYTF.

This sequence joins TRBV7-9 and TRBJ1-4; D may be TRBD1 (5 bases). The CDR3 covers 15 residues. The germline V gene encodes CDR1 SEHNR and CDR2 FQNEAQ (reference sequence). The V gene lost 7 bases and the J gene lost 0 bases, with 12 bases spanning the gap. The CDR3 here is CASTGGAATNEKLFF. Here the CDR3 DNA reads TGTGCCAGCACCGGAGGGGCCGCAACTAATGAAAAACTGTTTTTT.

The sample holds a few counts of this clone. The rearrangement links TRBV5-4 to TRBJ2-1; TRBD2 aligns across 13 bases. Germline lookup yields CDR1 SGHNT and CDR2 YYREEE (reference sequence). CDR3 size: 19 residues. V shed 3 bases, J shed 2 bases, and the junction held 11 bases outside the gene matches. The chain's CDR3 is CASSSPGTSGVGPYNEQFF. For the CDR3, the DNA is TGTGCCAGCAGCTCTCCCGGGACTAGCGGGGTAGGCCCCTACAATGAGCAGTTCTTC.

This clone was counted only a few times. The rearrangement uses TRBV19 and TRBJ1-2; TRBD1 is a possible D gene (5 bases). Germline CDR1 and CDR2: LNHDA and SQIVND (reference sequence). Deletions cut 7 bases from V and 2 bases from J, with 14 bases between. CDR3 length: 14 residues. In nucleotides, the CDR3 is TGTGCCAGTACGCCCTGGGGGGACAACTATGGCTACACCTTC. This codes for CASTPWGDNYGYTF.